The TCR beta chain under discussion was sequenced for a study of blood T cells in healthy people across ages. This clonotype has more than one count but fewer than ten. Through a sample-barcoded 5' primer and a J-beta primer mix, a second PCR was run for roughly 6 to 11 cycles. TCRdb redid the calling of the 5' RACE reads with MiXCR, one entry per CDR3 protein. The table records roughly 1,000,000 distinct CDR3 sequences, 25% of them present only once. CDR1 and CDR2 (germline): SEHNR, FQNEAQ (reference sequence). The CDR3 extends over 14 amino acids. V lost 5 bases and J lost 5, with 16 bases in between. The same data also contributed to another study, on T cells of mothers and their children. Per that study: Related and unrelated pairs show similar shaping of TCR recombination output by thymic selection.

The specimen sequenced was blood. This receptor was obtained from a girl aged 2-10 years in good health. This chain uses TRBV7-9 with TRBJ2-7; no reliable D call. This CDR3 reads CASSLPWAGDEQYF. Written as DNA, the CDR3 is TGTGCCAGCAGCCTCCCGTGGGCAGGCGACGAGCAGTACTTC.